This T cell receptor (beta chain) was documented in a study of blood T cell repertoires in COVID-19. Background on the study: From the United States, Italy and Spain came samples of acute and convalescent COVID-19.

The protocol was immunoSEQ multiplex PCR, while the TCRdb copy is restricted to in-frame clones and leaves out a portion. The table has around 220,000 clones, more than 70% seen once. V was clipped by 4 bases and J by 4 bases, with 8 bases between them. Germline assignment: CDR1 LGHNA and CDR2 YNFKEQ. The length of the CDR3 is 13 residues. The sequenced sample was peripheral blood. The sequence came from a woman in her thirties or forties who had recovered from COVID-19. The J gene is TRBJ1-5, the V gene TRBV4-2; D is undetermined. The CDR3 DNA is TGTGCCAGCAGCCCCCCGGGAAATCAGCCCCAGCATTTT. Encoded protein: CASSPPGNQPQHF.